Included here is one T cell receptor beta chain sequence, with context. The antigen is not known. The CDR3 covers 15 residues. CDR1 is MNHEY and CDR2 is SVGAGI in the germline V gene. The record originates from a study of CXCR3-negative and CXCR3-positive naive CD8 T cells. Study-level points and caveats: Comparably high diversity marked both naive subsets, whereas memory CD8+ cells had much lower diversity. It was found that naive subsets had comparable surface CD5, and TCR strength was inferred from TRB CDR3 properties. Similar TRBV-TRBJ gene usage was seen in naive CXCR3-negative and CXCR3-positive cells, but not in memory cells.

Researchers reported sorting every CD8+ T cell subset in triplicate, 250,000 to 300,000 cells per sort. The authors made the TRB cDNA libraries by 5' RACE using UMI labels. TCRdb reprocessed the 5' RACE reads, with one entry per CDR3 protein and no DNA. This listing includes roughly 39,000 distinct CDR3 sequences. Sequences were obtained from memory CD8+ T cells from blood. V and J are TRBV6-5 and TRBJ2-1. This receptor was obtained from a human donor in good health. Some clones in this sample may be carry-over from other donors' samples. The CDR3 loop is CASSQKGFRYNEQFF.